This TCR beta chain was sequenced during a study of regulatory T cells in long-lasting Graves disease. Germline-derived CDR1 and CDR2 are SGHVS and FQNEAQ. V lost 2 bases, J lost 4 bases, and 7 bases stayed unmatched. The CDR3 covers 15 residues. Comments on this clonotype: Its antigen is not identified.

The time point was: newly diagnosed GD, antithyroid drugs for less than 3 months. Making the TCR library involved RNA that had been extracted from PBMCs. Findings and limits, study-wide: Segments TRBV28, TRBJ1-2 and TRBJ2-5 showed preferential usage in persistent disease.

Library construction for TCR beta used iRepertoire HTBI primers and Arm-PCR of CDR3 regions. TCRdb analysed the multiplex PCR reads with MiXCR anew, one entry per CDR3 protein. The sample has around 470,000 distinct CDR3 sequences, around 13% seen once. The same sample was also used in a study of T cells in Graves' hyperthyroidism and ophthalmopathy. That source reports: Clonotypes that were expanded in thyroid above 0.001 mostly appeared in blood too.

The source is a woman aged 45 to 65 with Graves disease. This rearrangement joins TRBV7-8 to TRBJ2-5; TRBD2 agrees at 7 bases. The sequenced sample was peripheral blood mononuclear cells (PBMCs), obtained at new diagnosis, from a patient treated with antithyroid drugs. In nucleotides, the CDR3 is TGTGCCAGCAGCTTAAGGCCTAGCGGCGGAGAGACCCAGTACTTC. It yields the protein CASSLRPSGGETQYF.